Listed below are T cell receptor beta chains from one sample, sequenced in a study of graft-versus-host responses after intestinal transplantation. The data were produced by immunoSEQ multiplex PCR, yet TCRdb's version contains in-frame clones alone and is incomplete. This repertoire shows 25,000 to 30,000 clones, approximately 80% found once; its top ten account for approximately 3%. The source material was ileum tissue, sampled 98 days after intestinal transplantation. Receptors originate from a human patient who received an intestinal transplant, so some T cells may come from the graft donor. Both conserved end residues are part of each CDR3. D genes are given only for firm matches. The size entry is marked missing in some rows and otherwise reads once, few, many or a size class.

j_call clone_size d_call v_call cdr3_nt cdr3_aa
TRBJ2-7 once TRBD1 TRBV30 TGTGCCTGGAGTAACCCGACAGGGGGCCCACTACTACTCGAGCAGTACTTC CAWSNPTGGPLLLEQYF
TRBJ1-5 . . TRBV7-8 TGTGCCAGCAGCTTTGACACTACTAGCAATCAGCCCCAGCATTTT CASSFDTTSNQPQHF
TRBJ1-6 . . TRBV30 TGTGCCTGGAGTTCTACGACCGGGACCCGCAATTCACCCCTCCACTTT CAWSSTTGTRNSPLHF
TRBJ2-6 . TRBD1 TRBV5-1 TGCGCCAGCAGTACACAGGGGGCCAACTCTGGGGCCAACGTCCTGACTTTC CASSTQGANSGANVLTF
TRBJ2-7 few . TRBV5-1 TGCGCCAGCAGCTTCGCGAGCTCCTACGAGCAGTACTTC CASSFASSYEQYF
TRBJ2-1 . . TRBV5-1 TGCGCCAGCAGCTTATTTATCAGGGCGGAGGGGGAGCAGTTCTTC CASSLFIRAEGEQFF
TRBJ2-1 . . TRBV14 TGTGCCAGCAGTCGAGACAGGTTCAATGAGCAGTTCTTC CASSRDRFNEQFF
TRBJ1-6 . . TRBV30 TGTGCCTGGAGAGGCTTCGGACGCTCCTATAATTCACCCCTCCACTTT CAWRGFGRSYNSPLHF
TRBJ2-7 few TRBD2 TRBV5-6 TGTGCCAGCAGCTTGGACGGGGCGGGGGGATACGAGCAGTACTTC CASSLDGAGGYEQYF
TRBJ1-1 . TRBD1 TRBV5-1 TGCGCCAGCAGCGCTACAGGGGTGAGGGGCACTGAAGCTTTCTTT CASSATGVRGTEAFF
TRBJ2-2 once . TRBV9 TGTGCCAGCAGCGTAGACGGAGAAGACGGGGGCTCTATGAACACCGGGGAGCTGTTTTTT CASSVDGEDGGSMNTGELFF
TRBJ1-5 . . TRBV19 TGTGCCAGTAGGTTAACAGGGCAAGGGCAGCCCCAGCATTTT CASRLTGQGQPQHF
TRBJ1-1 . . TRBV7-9 TGTGCCAGCAGCCCCGGGGGGAATTCTGAAGCTTTCTTT CASSPGGNSEAFF
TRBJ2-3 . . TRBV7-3 TGTGCCAGCAGCTTGGCGATCACAGATACGCAGTATTTT CASSLAITDTQYF
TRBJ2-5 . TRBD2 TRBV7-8 TGTGCCAGCAGCCGTGGGGGGGATGGAGAGACCCAGTACTTC CASSRGGDGETQYF
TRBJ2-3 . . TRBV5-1 TGCGCCAGCTACACAGATACGCAGTATTTT CASYTDTQYF
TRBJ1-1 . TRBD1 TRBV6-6 TGTGCCAGCAGTTCAACAGGGGGAACTGAAGCTTTCTTT CASSSTGGTEAFF
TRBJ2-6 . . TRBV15 TGTGCCACCAGCAGAGTCGGTGGCGCCTCTGGGGCCAACGTCCTGACTTTC CATSRVGGASGANVLTF
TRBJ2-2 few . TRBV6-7 TGTGCCAGCACCTCAGAGGTGAGGGGATTTAACACCGGGGAGCTGTTTTTT CASTSEVRGFNTGELFF
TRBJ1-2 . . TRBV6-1 TGTGCCAGCAGTGAAACGAGGGTCTACTTC CASSETRVYF
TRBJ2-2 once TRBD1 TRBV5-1 TGCGCCAGCAGCGGACAGGGTAACACCGGGGAGCTGTTTTTT CASSGQGNTGELFF
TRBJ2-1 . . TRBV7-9 TGTGCCAGCAGCTTATCTAGATACAATGAGCAGTTCTTC CASSLSRYNEQFF
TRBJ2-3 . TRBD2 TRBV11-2 TGTGCCAGCAGCAGCCCGGAGCGGGGGATGCTCACAGATACGCAGTATTTT CASSSPERGMLTDTQYF
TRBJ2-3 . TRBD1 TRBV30 TGTGCCACCGGGACAGGGACCGGTACGCAGTATTTT CATGTGTGTQYF
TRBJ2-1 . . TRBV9 TGTGCCAGCAGCCTAGGAGGGACCTACAATGAGCAGTTCTTC CASSLGGTYNEQFF
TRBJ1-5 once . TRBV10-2 TGCGCCAGCCGCCGGGACGCGGGCAATCAGCCCCAGCATTTT CASRRDAGNQPQHF
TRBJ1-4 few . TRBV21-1 TGTGCCAGCAGTAGCTGCATGGGGGCTACTAATGAAAAACTGTTTTTT CASSSCMGATNEKLFF
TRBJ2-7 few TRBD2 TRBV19 TGTGCCAGTCTAGGACTAGCGGGGAAAACCTACGAGCAGTACTTC CASLGLAGKTYEQYF
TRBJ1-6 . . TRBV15 TGTGCCACCAGCACGGGAGGGTCCTATAATTCACCCCTCCACTTT CATSTGGSYNSPLHF
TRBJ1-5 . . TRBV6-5 TGTGCCAGCAGTGAACCGGGGCAGCCCCAGCATTTT CASSEPGQPQHF
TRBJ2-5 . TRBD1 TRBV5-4 TGTGCCAGCAGCACAACAGGGGAAGAGACCCAGTACTTC CASSTTGEETQYF
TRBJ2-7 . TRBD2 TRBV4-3 TGCGCCAGCAGCCAAGGACTAGCGGGGGGGACCTACGAGCAGTACTTC CASSQGLAGGTYEQYF
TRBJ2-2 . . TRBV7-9 TGTGCCAGCACCGGGTACACCGGGGAGCTGTTTTTT CASTGYTGELFF
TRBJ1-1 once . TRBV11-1 TGTGCCAGCAGCTTGGCGGCTTGGACTGAAGCTTTCTTT CASSLAAWTEAFF
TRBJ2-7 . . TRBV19 TGTGCCAGTAGTATAGGGGGGTTTAATTACGAGCAGTACTTC CASSIGGFNYEQYF
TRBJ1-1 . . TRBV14 TGTGCCAGCAGCGTTTGGGGGCAGGGCACTGAAGCTTTCTTT CASSVWGQGTEAFF
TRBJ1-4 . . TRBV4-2 TGTGCCAGCAGCCAAGATCGGGGAGGGGGATCAACTAATGAAAAACTGTTTTTT CASSQDRGGGSTNEKLFF
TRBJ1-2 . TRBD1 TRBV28 TGTGCCAGCAGTTTATCGACAGGGAAGCTTGGCTACACCTTC CASSLSTGKLGYTF
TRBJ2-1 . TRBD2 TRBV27 TGTGCCAGCAGTTTACAAGGAGCGGGGCGCGCCACGGGTGAGCAGTTCTTC CASSLQGAGRATGEQFF
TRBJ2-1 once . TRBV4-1 TGCGCCAGCAGCCAAGAAGGAGCCCCTTACCAGTTCTTC CASSQEGAPYQFF
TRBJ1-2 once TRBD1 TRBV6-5 TGTGCCAGCAGTTACTCCCCCGGGACAGGGAACTATGGCTACACCTTC CASSYSPGTGNYGYTF
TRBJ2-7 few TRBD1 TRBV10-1 TGCGCCAGCAGTCCGGGACAGGGTAGTGGTTCCTACGAGCAGTACTTC CASSPGQGSGSYEQYF
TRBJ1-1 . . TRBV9 TGTGCCAGCAGCCCCTCACCGAACACTGAAGCTTTCTTT CASSPSPNTEAFF
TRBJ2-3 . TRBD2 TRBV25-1 TGTGCCAGCAGTGAACTGGGGGGGGAAGATACGCAGTATTTT CASSELGGEDTQYF
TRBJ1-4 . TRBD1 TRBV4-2 TGTGCCAGCAGCCCGGGACAGGCTAATGAAAAACTGTTTTTT CASSPGQANEKLFF
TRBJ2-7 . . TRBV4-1 TGCGCCAGCAGCCAACTTCGGGGGCTCTCCTACGAGCAGTACTTC CASSQLRGLSYEQYF
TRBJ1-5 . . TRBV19 TGTGCCAGTAGAGGAGGGGTTGGGATACATCAGCCCCAGCATTTT CASRGGVGIHQPQHF
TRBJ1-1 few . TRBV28 TGTGCCAGCAGCCAAACACAGGCTCATGAAGCTTTCTTT CASSQTQAHEAFF
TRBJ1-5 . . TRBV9 TGTGCCAGCAGCGTGGGTGGGGGTCAGCCCCAGCATTTT CASSVGGGQPQHF
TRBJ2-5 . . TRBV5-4 TGTGCCAGCAGCTATTCCAAGCTGGGCGGTTTGGAGACCCAGTACTTC CASSYSKLGGLETQYF
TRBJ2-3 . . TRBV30 TGTGCCTGGAGTTCGGGTGTTAGTCAGTATTTT CAWSSGVSQYF
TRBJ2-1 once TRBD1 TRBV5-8 TGTGCCAGCAGCTTGCGGCAGGGGGCTTACAATGAGCAGTTCTTC CASSLRQGAYNEQFF
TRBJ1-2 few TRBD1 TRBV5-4 TGTGCCAGCAGTCGAACAGGGGGGAACGGCTACACCTTC CASSRTGGNGYTF
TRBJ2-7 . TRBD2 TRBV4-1 TGCGCCAGCAGCCCTTCCCCGGGGGGATTAGGGGTCGGCGAGCAGTACTTC CASSPSPGGLGVGEQYF
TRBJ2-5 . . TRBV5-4 TGTGCCAGCAGCTACGGAGAGACCCAGTACTTC CASSYGETQYF
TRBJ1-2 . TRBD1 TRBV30 TGTGCCTTAAGTTCCCGACAGGGACGGGATGGCTACACCTTC CALSSRQGRDGYTF
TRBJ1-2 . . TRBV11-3 TGTGCCAGCAGCTTAGATGACCTCCATGGCTACACCTTC CASSLDDLHGYTF
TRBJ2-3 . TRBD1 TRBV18 TGTGCCAGCTCACCTAGCTCCCCCGGGGACAGGGGGCCTACTAGCACAGATACGCAGTATTTT CASSPSSPGDRGPTSTDTQYF
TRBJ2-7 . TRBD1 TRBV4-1 TGCGCCAGCAGCCAAAGACAGGGGGCCCGGCCCCTTCACGAGCAGTACTTC CASSQRQGARPLHEQYF